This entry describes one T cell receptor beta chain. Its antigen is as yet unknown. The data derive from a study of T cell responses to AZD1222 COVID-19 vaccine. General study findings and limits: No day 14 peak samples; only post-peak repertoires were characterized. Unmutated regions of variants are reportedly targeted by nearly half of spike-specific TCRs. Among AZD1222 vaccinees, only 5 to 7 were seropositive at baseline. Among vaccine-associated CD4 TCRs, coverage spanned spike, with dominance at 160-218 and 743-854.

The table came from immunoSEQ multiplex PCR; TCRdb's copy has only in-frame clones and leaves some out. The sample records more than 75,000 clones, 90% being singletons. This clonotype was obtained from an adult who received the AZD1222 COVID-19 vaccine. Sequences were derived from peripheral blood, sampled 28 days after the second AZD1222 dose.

CDR3 coding DNA: TGTGCCAGCAGCTTAGGTCCCTCGGGCGGGGGTGTGAATACGCAGTATTTT. Translation gives CASSLGPSGGGVNTQYF. This sequence joins TRBV7-2 and TRBJ2-3; 7 nucleotides agree with TRBD2. The J segment lost 7 bases and the V segment lost 1 base, leaving 14 bases of the junction unmatched. This CDR3 is built from 17 residues. Germline values: CDR1 SGHTA, CDR2 FQGNSA. The full variable domain, with the rest looked up from reference TRBV7-2 and TRBJ2-3, is GAGVSQSPSNKVTEKGKDVELRCDPISGHTALYWYRQSLGQGLEFLIYFQGNSAPDKSGLPSDRFSAERTGGSVSTLTIQRTQQEDSAVYLCASSLGPSGGGVNTQYFGPGTRLTVL.